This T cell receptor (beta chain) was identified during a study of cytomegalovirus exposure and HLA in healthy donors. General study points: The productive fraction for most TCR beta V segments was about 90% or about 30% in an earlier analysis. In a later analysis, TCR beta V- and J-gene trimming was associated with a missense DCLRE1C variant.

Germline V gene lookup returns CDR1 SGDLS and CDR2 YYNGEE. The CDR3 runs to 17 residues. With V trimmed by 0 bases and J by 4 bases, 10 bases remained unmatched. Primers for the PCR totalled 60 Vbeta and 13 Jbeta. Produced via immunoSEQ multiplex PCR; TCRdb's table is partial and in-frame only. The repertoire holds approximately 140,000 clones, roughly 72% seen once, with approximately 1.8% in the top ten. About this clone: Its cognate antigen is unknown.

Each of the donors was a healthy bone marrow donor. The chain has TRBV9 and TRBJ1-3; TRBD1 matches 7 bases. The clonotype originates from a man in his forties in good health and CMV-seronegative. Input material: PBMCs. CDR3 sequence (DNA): TGTGCCAGCAGCGTAGAACTGGGACAGCAGGGGGGAAACACCATATATTTT. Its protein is CASSVELGQQGGNTIYF.